This T cell receptor beta chain was documented in a study of graft-versus-host responses after intestinal transplantation (dated by TCRdb to the early 2020s). Regarding the research as a whole: Multivisceral, liver-intestinal, or isolated intestinal transplants were received by the recipients. The cohort enrolled 24 intestinal transplant recipients including one retransplant, and a few patients lacking pretransplant specimens were excluded. Samples from a few later patients were sequenced in-house on an Illumina MiSeq with MiXCR processing rather than by the commercial service. Anti-thymocyte globulin induction was given to all recipients, followed by maintenance tacrolimus and steroids for 2 to 4 years. Donor T cell macrochimerism was defined as a peak of at least 4% donor T cells among recipient peripheral blood mononuclear cells. After intestinal transplantation, graft-versus-host and host-versus-graft alloreactive T cell clones in the graft, circulation and bone marrow were tracked using bulk TCR-beta CDR3 sequencing. Alloreactive clones were identified by sequencing pre-transplant mixed lymphocyte reaction products and comparing them with unstimulated pre-transplant donor and recipient T cells.

Libraries were made using the immunoSEQ multiplex PCR assay. For most patients, genomic DNA was isolated using the Qiagen DNeasy Blood and Tissue Kit and was shipped frozen to Adaptive Biotechnologies for TCR sequencing. Adaptive Biotechnologies carried out high-throughput TCR-beta CDR3 sequencing of genomic DNA for most patients. The source study handled its data this way. TCR sequencing data for more than 15 patients were retrieved from Adaptive's ImmunoSEQ software; a few other patients were processed with MiXCR and VDJtools. CD4 versus CD8 sorting errors were corrected by removing sequences found in both subsets at a frequency ratio below 5:1. CDR3 nucleotide sequences shared by donor and recipient were removed because the origin of these sequences could not be assigned. To count as alloreactive, a clone needed at least 2-fold expansion over unstimulated cells and a minimum CFSE-low frequency of 0.002% (template counts) or 0.001% (read counts). Clones detected in sequenced pre-transplant spleen, lymph node, or MLR CFSE-low populations of the donor or recipient were defined as mappable. Cumulative frequency of alloreactive clones was calculated as a percentage of all sequences weighted by copy number. TCRdb mirrors the immuneACCESS table, restricted to in-frame sequences. Some clones are absent from its copies; in checked studies, under half trace to an unresolved V gene, and the reason for the others is unknown. V and J calls and clone size are given by that table; D and trimming were obtained from the DNA. For this sample there are under 100,000 clones; approximately 80% appear just once. In total, the top ten clones hold 0.65% to 0.95% of the sample.

Comment on this clone: No cognate antigen has been identified for it. No quality values exist for individual bases; no much larger clone is one base distant.

The germline V gene (reference sequence) supplies CDR1 SGHKS and CDR2 YYEKEE. From the cysteine through the phenylalanine, the CDR3 covers 17 amino acids. Left in the record is the CDR3 DNA by itself, 51 bases read in frame from the first base. For this chain, trimming is 2 bases at the V end and 2 bases at the J end, and the number of junction bases without a gene match is 10. The time point label of this sample denotes: cells obtained before transplantation from donor or recipient. CD3+CD4+ and CD3+CD8+ populations were FACS-sorted from unstimulated pre-transplant donor and recipient cells taken from spleen or lymph nodes. Broader findings and caveats from the paper: GvH clones were detected in recipient bone marrow, and some of these GvH clones were observed earlier in ileal mucosa or blood, consistent with an intestinal mucosal origin. Early after transplant, peak levels of circulating GvH clones were associated with declines in HvG clones. High GvH to HvG T cell clonal ratios were observed in the allografts of patients with donor T cell macrochimerism. The relatively low number and heterogeneity of intestinal transplant patients limited the conclusions.

The source of this sequence is a human donor who received an intestinal transplant. Here the sequenced sample was unstimulated CD4+ T cells sorted from spleen or lymph node cells, taken before intestinal transplant. The chain links TRBV5-5 with TRBJ1-5, with 7 junctional bases fitting TRBD1. The DNA is as follows: TGTGCCAGCAGCTTAGGGCAGGGGGTGGGTGGCAATCAGCCCCAGCATTTT. Translated, this gives CASSLGQGVGGNQPQHF.